Listed below are T cell receptor beta chains from one sample, sequenced in a study of human T cells and chemical hapten exposure. MiXCR was run by TCRdb on the RACE reads, yielding one entry per CDR3 protein. The sample carries around 40,000 distinct CDR3 sequences, about 13% recorded once. The specimen comprised whole blood, sampled in connection with sensitization to the hapten diphenylcyclopropenone (DPC). All receptors derive from a woman in her thirties or forties with alopecia areata. Some clones in this sample may be carry-over from other donors' samples. Both conserved end residues are part of each CDR3. D genes are given only for firm matches. Clone size, where shown, is once, few, many, or a class for clones that have expanded.

size,V,D,J,CDR3,DNA
-,TRBV2,-,TRBJ2-1,CASTNRISYNEQFF,TGTGCCAGCACCAACAGGATATCCTACAATGAGCAGTTCTTC
few,TRBV2,-,TRBJ2-5,CASTQETQYF,TGTGCCAGCACCCAAGAGACCCAGTACTTC
many,TRBV7-2,-,TRBJ1-1,CASSLAVGRGTEAFF,TGTGCCAGCAGCTTAGCAGTGGGGCGAGGGACTGAAGCTTTCTTT
-,TRBV7-2,TRBD1,TRBJ1-2,CASSSMGQGEYGYTF,TGTGCCAGCAGCTCCATGGGACAGGGGGAATATGGCTACACCTTC
-,TRBV29-1,TRBD2,TRBJ2-2,CSAGGSTGELFF,TGCTCGGCGGGAGGGTCCACCGGGGAGCTGTTTTTT
few,TRBV5-4,-,TRBJ2-3,CASSLGWTYTDTQYF,TGTGCCAGCAGCTTGGGGTGGACCTACACAGATACGCAGTATTTT
many,TRBV5-1,-,TRBJ2-7,CAGSLRPAPYEQYF,TGCGCCGGCAGCTTGAGACCCGCGCCCTACGAGCAGTACTTC
many,TRBV7-9,-,TRBJ2-5,CASIGQLQETQYF,TGTGCCAGCATTGGACAGCTTCAAGAGACCCAGTACTTC
-,TRBV14,-,TRBJ1-2,CASSPAAGTYTF,TGTGCCAGCAGCCCAGCCGCGGGGACCTACACCTTC
few,TRBV10-3,-,TRBJ1-1,CAIGGGVGTEAFF,TGTGCCATCGGTGGGGGAGTAGGCACTGAAGCTTTCTTT
-,TRBV10-3,-,TRBJ1-5,CAINEMFNQPQHF,TGTGCCATCAATGAAATGTTCAATCAGCCCCAGCATTTT
few,TRBV27,-,TRBJ1-1,CASSFGGATEAFF,TGTGCCAGCAGTTTCGGGGGGGCCACTGAAGCTTTCTTT
few,TRBV6-1,-,TRBJ2-3,CASSEVGGRADTQYF,TGTGCCAGCAGTGAAGTTGGAGGGCGGGCGGATACGCAGTATTTT
many,TRBV10-3,TRBD2,TRBJ2-3,CAISGGLAGPDTQYF,TGTGCCATCAGTGGGGGACTAGCGGGACCAGATACGCAGTATTTT
-,TRBV6-4,-,TRBJ1-1,CASSDGSENTEAFF,TGTGCCAGCAGTGACGGATCAGAGAACACTGAAGCTTTCTTT
many,TRBV7-9,TRBD1,TRBJ1-1,CASSSSVARGAEAFF,TGTGCCAGCAGCTCCAGTGTCGCCAGGGGGGCCGAAGCTTTCTTT
many,TRBV28,-,TRBJ1-2,CASTRTGPPEGGYTF,TGTGCCAGCACCCGCACGGGGCCACCGGAGGGCGGCTACACCTTC
many,TRBV4-1,-,TRBJ2-2,CASSPLGEAGELFF,TGCGCCAGCAGCCCCCTTGGGGAGGCCGGGGAGCTGTTTTTT
many,TRBV5-1,TRBD1,TRBJ2-7,CASSLQGAAYEQYF,TGCGCCAGCAGCTTGCAGGGGGCGGCCTACGAGCAGTACTTC
many,TRBV6-1,-,TRBJ1-6,CASSEGEGFYNSPLHF,TGTGCCAGCAGTGAAGGGGAGGGGTTTTATAATTCACCCCTCCACTTT
many,TRBV20-1,-,TRBJ1-2,CSAIANYGYTF,TGCAGTGCTATTGCAAACTATGGCTACACCTTC
many,TRBV29-1,-,TRBJ2-1,CSVAFGGYNEQFF,TGCAGCGTTGCATTCGGCGGGTACAATGAGCAGTTCTTC
many,TRBV7-9,TRBD1,TRBJ1-5,CASSLARGTGDNQPQHF,TGTGCCAGCAGCTTAGCTCGGGGGACAGGGGACAATCAGCCCCAGCATTTT
large,TRBV7-8,-,TRBJ2-2,CASSLPKNTGELFF,TGTGCCAGCAGCTTACCCAAAAACACCGGGGAGCTGTTTTTT
many,TRBV23-1,-,TRBJ1-4,CASSQSLQGGEKLFF,TGCGCCAGCAGTCAATCGCTACAGGGAGGAGAAAAACTGTTTTTT
many,TRBV25-1,-,TRBJ2-7,CASSGGGEQYF,TGTGCCAGCAGTGGGGGCGGCGAGCAGTACTTC
few,TRBV10-3,-,TRBJ1-1,CAISEAGTTEAFF,TGTGCCATCAGTGAGGCAGGGACCACTGAAGCTTTCTTT
few,TRBV28,-,TRBJ2-7,CASSSPLERASYEQYF,TGTGCCAGCAGTTCCCCATTGGAGCGGGCCTCCTACGAGCAGTACTTC
many,TRBV20-1,-,TRBJ2-5,CSARDSGETQYF,TGCAGTGCTAGAGATTCAGGAGAGACCCAGTACTTC
-,TRBV27,TRBD2,TRBJ2-7,CASSSRDYSYEQYF,TGTGCCAGCAGTTCCCGGGACTACTCCTACGAGCAGTACTTC
many,TRBV7-2,TRBD2,TRBJ2-3,CASIRGLVSDTQYF,TGTGCCAGCATCCGGGGACTAGTATCGGATACGCAGTATTTT
many,TRBV18,-,TRBJ2-7,CASSGVSYEQYF,TGTGCCAGCTCAGGGGTTTCCTACGAGCAGTACTTC
few,TRBV29-1,-,TRBJ2-5,CSVEAGTQYF,TGCAGCGTTGAAGCGGGGACCCAGTACTTC
many,TRBV12-3/TRBV12-4,-,TRBJ2-2,CASYPRRGGTGELFF,TGTGCCAGCTACCCACGCAGGGGGGGCACCGGGGAGCTGTTTTTT
many,TRBV7-8,-,TRBJ1-1,CASSLISLGGAEAFF,TGTGCCAGCAGCTTAATTTCTCTGGGCGGGGCTGAAGCTTTCTTT
-,TRBV10-3,TRBD2,TRBJ2-5,CAIKKGTMEETQYF,TGTGCCATCAAGAAAGGGACTATGGAGGAGACCCAGTACTTC
few,TRBV7-2,-,TRBJ2-5,CASSLGGYQETQYF,TGTGCCAGCAGCTTAGGAGGGTACCAAGAGACCCAGTACTTC
few,TRBV28,-,TRBJ1-1,CASSGPNTEAFF,TGTGCCAGTTCAGGCCCGAACACTGAAGCTTTCTTT
few,TRBV7-9,-,TRBJ2-7,CASSLGAETYEQYF,TGTGCCAGCAGCTTAGGGGCGGAGACCTACGAGCAGTACTTC
many,TRBV6-2/TRBV6-3,-,TRBJ2-5,CASSRGRMETQYF,TGTGCCAGCAGTCGCGGACGGATGGAGACCCAGTACTTC
few,TRBV5-1,TRBD1,TRBJ2-7,CASRPDRGYEQYF,TGCGCCAGCAGGCCGGACAGGGGCTACGAGCAGTACTTC
many,TRBV10-3,-,TRBJ1-2,CAIRGQGRAHGYTF,TGTGCCATTCGGGGGCAGGGAAGGGCCCATGGCTACACCTTC
-,TRBV10-3,-,TRBJ1-1,CAISESLGRRNTEAFF,TGTGCCATCAGTGAGTCGTTGGGACGGAGGAACACTGAAGCTTTCTTT
-,TRBV5-1,-,TRBJ1-5,CASSEGTRDQPQHF,TGCGCCAGCAGCGAAGGGACGCGAGATCAGCCCCAGCATTTT
many,TRBV6-2/TRBV6-3,-,TRBJ1-1,CASSLRQFGRRIPNTEAFF,TGTGCCAGCAGTCTACGACAGTTTGGGAGGCGTATCCCTAACACTGAAGCTTTCTTT
-,TRBV11-3,TRBD1,TRBJ2-3,CASSPGQGTDTQYF,TGTGCCAGCAGCCCTGGACAGGGGACAGATACGCAGTATTTT
-,TRBV5-1,-,TRBJ1-1,CASSKEGGEAFF,TGCGCCAGCAGCAAGGAGGGTGGTGAAGCTTTCTTT
few,TRBV2,-,TRBJ2-5,CASRGQPQETQYF,TGTGCCAGCAGAGGACAGCCACAAGAGACCCAGTACTTC
-,TRBV5-1,-,TRBJ1-1,CASSQQALNTEAFF,TGCGCCAGCAGCCAACAGGCGTTGAACACTGAAGCTTTCTTT
many,TRBV18,-,TRBJ2-2,CASSTPAGTNTGELFF,TGTGCCAGCTCGACACCCGCGGGGACGAACACCGGGGAGCTGTTTTTT
-,TRBV6-2/TRBV6-3,-,TRBJ1-5,CASSPPRGPQHF,TGTGCCAGCAGTCCCCCTCGGGGGCCCCAGCATTTT
-,TRBV6-2/TRBV6-3,-,TRBJ1-1,CASSYVRDTEAFF,TGTGCCAGCAGTTACGTCAGGGACACTGAAGCTTTCTTT
-,TRBV5-4,-,TRBJ1-1,CASSLEAGVNTEAFF,TGTGCCAGCAGCTTGGAAGCAGGGGTGAACACTGAAGCTTTCTTT
many,TRBV7-8,TRBD1,TRBJ2-7,CASSSGTGMYEQYF,TGTGCCAGCAGCTCCGGGACAGGGATGTACGAGCAGTACTTC
many,TRBV7-6,-,TRBJ2-5,CASSLSPRVVGLRETQYF,TGTGCCAGCAGCCTCTCCCCACGGGTAGTCGGATTGCGGGAGACCCAGTACTTC
few,TRBV20-1,-,TRBJ2-5,CSARGGPETQYF,TGCAGTGCTAGAGGGGGCCCAGAGACCCAGTACTTC
-,TRBV20-1,TRBD2,TRBJ2-1,CSAQDGGRTNEQFF,TGCAGTGCTCAGGACGGCGGGAGGACGAATGAGCAGTTCTTC
many,TRBV6-2/TRBV6-3,-,TRBJ1-5,CASSDVRGFGNQPQHF,TGTGCCAGCAGCGACGTTCGAGGGTTTGGCAATCAGCCCCAGCATTTT